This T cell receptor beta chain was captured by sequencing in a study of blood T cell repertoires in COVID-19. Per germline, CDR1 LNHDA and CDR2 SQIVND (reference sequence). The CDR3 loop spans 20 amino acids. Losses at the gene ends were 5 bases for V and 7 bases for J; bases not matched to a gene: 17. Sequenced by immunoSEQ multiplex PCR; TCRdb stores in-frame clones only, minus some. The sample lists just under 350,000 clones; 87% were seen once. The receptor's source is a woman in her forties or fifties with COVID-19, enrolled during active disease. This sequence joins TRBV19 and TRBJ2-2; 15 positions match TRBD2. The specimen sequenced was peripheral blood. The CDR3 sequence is CASSLNPQGLAGGRGGELFF. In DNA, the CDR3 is TGTGCCAGTAGTCTAAATCCCCAGGGACTAGCGGGAGGTCGGGGCGGGGAGCTGTTTTTT.